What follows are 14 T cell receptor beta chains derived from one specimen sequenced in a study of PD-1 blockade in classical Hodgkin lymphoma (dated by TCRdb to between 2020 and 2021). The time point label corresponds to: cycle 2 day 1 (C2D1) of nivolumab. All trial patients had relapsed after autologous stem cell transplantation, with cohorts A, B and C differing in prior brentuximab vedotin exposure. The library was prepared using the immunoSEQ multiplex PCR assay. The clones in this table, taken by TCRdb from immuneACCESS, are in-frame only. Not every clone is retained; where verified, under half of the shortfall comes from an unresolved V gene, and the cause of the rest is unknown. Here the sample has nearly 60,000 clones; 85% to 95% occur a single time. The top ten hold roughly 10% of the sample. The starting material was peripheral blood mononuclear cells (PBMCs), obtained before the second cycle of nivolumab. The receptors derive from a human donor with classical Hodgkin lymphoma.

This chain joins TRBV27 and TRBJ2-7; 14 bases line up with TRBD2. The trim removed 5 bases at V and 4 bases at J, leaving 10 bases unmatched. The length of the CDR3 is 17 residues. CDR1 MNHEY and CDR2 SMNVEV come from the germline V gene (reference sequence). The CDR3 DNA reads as TGTGCCAGCAGTGACCGACCGGGACTAGCGGGAGAGTACGAGCAGTACTTC. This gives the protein CASSDRPGLAGEYEQYF.

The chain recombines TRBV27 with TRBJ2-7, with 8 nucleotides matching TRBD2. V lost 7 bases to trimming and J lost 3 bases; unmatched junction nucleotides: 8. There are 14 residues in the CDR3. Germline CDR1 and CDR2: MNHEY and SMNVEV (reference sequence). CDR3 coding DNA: TGTGCCAGCAAACTTATACTAGCGGACTACGAGCAGTACTTC. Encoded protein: CASKLILADYEQYF.

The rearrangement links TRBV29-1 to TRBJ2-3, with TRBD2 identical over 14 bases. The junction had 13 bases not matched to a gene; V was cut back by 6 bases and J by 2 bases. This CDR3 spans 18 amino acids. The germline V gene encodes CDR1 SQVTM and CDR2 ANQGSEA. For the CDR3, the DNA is TGCAGCGTAGAGTCAGGGACTAGCGGGAGTATACACACAGATACGCAGTATTTT. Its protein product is CSVESGTSGSIHTDTQYF.

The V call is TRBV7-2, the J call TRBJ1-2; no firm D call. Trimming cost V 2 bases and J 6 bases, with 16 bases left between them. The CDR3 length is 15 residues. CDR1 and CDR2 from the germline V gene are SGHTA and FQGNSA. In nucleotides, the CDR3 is TGTGCCAGCAGCTTACCCAGGTACCTAGTCAATGGCTACACCTTC. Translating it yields CASSLPRYLVNGYTF.

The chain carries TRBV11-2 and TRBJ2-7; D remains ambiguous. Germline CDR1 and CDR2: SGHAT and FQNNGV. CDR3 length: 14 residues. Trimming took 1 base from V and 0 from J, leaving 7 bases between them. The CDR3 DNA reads TGTGCCAGCAGCTTAGCTCCCCCCTCCTACGAGCAGTACTTC. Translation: CASSLAPPSYEQYF.

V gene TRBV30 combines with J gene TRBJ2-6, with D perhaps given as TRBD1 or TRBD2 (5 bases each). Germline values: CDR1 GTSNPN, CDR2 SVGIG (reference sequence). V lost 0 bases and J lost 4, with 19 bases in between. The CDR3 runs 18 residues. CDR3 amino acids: CAWSVARNIGAGANVLTF. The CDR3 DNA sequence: TGTGCCTGGAGTGTGGCCAGGAATATCGGGGCGGGGGCCAACGTCCTGACTTTC.

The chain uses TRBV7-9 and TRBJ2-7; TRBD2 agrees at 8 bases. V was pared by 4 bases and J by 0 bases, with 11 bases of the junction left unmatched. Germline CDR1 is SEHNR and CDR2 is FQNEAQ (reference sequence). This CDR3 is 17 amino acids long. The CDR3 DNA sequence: TGTGCCAGCAGCTCGTTCCGCAGCGGGGGTAGCTCCTACGAGCAGTACTTC. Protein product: CASSSFRSGGSSYEQYF.

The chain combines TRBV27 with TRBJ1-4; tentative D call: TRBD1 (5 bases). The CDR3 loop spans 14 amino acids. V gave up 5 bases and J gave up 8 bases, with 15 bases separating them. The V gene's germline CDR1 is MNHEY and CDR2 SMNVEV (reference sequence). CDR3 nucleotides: TGTGCCAGCAGTCCGACGGGGGTTCCCGAAAAACTGTTTTTT. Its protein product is CASSPTGVPEKLFF.

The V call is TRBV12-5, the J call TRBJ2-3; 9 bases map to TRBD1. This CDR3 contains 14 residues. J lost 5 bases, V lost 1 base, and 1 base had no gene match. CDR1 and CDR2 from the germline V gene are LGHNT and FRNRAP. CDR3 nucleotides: TGTGCTAGTGGTTTGGGGGGACAGGGAGATACGCAGTATTTT. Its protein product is CASGLGGQGDTQYF.

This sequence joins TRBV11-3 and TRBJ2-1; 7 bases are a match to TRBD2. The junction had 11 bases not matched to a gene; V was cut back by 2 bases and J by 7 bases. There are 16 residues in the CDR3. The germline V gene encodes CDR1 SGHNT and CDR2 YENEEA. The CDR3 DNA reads TGTGCCAGCAGCTTATCATACGCGGGAGTTGTTAATGAGCAGTTCTTC. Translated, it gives CASSLSYAGVVNEQFF.

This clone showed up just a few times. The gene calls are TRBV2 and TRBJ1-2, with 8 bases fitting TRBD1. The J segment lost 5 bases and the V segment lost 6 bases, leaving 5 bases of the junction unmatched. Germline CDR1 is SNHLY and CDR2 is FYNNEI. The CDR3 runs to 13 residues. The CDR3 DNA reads TGTGCCAGCAGCGGACAGGGATCTTATGGCTACACCTTC. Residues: CASSGQGSYGYTF. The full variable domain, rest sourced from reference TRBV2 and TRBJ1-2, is EPEVTQTPSHQVTQMGQEVILRCVPISNHLYFYWYRQILGQKVEFLVSFYNNEISEKSEIFDDQFSVERPDGSNFTLKIRSTKLEDSAMYFCASSGQGSYGYTFGSGTRLTVV.

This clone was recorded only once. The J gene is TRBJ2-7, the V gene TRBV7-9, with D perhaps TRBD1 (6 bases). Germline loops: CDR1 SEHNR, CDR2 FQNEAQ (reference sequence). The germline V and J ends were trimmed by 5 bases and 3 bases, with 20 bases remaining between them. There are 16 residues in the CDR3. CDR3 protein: CASSHPRDNGNYEQYF. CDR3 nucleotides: TGTGCCAGCAGCCATCCCCGGGACAACGGTAACTACGAGCAGTACTTC.

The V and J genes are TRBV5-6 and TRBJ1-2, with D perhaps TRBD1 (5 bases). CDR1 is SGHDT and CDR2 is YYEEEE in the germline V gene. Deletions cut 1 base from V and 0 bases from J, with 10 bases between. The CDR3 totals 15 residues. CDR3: CASSLIGATNYGYTF. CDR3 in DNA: TGTGCCAGCAGCTTGATAGGGGCTACTAACTATGGCTACACCTTC.

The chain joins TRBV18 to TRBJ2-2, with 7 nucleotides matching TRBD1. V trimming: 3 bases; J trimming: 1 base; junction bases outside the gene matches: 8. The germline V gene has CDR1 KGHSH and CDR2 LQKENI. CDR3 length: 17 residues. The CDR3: CASSPLSGTVNTGELFF. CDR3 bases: TGTGCCAGCTCACCCCTTTCCGGGACAGTGAACACCGGGGAGCTGTTTTTT.